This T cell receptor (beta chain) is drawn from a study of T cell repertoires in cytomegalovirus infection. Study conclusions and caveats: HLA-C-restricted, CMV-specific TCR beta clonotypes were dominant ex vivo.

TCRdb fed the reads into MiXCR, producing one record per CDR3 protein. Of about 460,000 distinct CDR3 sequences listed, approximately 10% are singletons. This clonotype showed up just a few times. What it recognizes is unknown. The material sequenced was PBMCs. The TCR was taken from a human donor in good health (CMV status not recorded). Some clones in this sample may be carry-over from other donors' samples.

The CDR3 region has the DNA TGTGCCAGCAGTGGACAGGGTGACATTCAGTACTTC. Translated: CASSGQGDIQYF. This chain connects TRBV6-1 to TRBJ2-4; TRBD1 agrees at 7 bases. CDR1 and CDR2 (germline): MNHNS, SASEGT. The CDR3 loop spans 12 amino acids. The trim removed 4 bases at V and 8 bases at J, leaving 2 bases unmatched.